These T cell receptor beta chains were read from a single sample in a study of blood T cell repertoires in COVID-19. This table comes from immunoSEQ multiplex PCR, and its TCRdb copy is limited to in-frame clones, with some not included. The data show more than 200,000 clones, with 80% seen just once and around 4% held by the top ten. Source material: PBMCs or T cells enriched from blood (not recorded which). These receptors came from a man younger than 45 with acute COVID-19. CDR3s include the opening cysteine and the closing phenylalanine or tryptophan. Each record gives: clone size, D gene, J gene, V gene, CDR3 DNA, CDR3 protein. D genes are given only for firm matches. A row's size may be missing; if present it is once, few, many or a size class.

size: -; D: -; J: TRBJ2-6; V: TRBV12-5; DNA: TGTGCTAGTGGTTTCGGGATCTCTGGGGCCAACGTCCTGACTTTC; CDR3: CASGFGISGANVLTF
size: -; D: -; J: TRBJ1-2; V: TRBV15; DNA: TGTGCCACCAGCAGAGATCGTATCTATGGCTACACCTTC; CDR3: CATSRDRIYGYTF
size: -; D: -; J: TRBJ2-5; V: TRBV9; DNA: TGTGCCAGCAGCCCCGGGACTGCTCAAGAGACCCAGTACTTC; CDR3: CASSPGTAQETQYF
size: -; D: -; J: TRBJ2-2; V: TRBV11-2; DNA: TGTGCCAGCAGCCTGGACTACGCTTCCGGGGAGCTGTTTTTT; CDR3: CASSLDYASGELFF
size: -; D: -; J: TRBJ1-6; V: TRBV5-1; DNA: TGCGCCAGCAGCCCGGAAGTCGGGGTGAACCATAATTCACCCCTCCACTTT; CDR3: CASSPEVGVNHNSPLHF
size: few; D: TRBD1; J: TRBJ1-2; V: TRBV12-3/TRBV12-4; DNA: TGTGCCAGCAGTTTAGGGCAGGGGGATGGCTACACCTTC; CDR3: CASSLGQGDGYTF
size: -; D: TRBD1; J: TRBJ1-4; V: TRBV11-2; DNA: TGTGCCAGCAGCTCAGGGGGCTTAGAGTATGAAAAACTGTTTTTT; CDR3: CASSSGGLEYEKLFF
size: -; D: -; J: TRBJ2-7; V: TRBV28; DNA: TGTGCCAGCAGCCTCGTTTCGGTTCGCTCCTACGAGCAGTACTTC; CDR3: CASSLVSVRSYEQYF
size: -; D: -; J: TRBJ2-3; V: TRBV25-1; DNA: TGTGCCAGCAGTGTCCAAGGCCTGCCGGGAATAAACTCAGATACGCAGTATTTT; CDR3: CASSVQGLPGINSDTQYF
size: -; D: -; J: TRBJ1-6; V: TRBV9; DNA: TGTGCCAGCAGCGTAGGCAGGAACAATTCACCCCTCCACTTT; CDR3: CASSVGRNNSPLHF
size: -; D: TRBD2; J: TRBJ2-1; V: TRBV2; DNA: TGTGCCAGCAGTGAATATGGGACTAGCCGCAATGAGCAGTTCTTC; CDR3: CASSEYGTSRNEQFF
size: -; D: TRBD1; J: TRBJ2-7; V: TRBV28; DNA: TGTGCCAGCAGTTTGAGGGACAGAACCTACGAGCAGTACTTC; CDR3: CASSLRDRTYEQYF
size: -; D: -; J: TRBJ1-5; V: TRBV28; DNA: TGTGCCAGCAGTTTTGGACATTATAGCAATCAGCCCCAGCATTTT; CDR3: CASSFGHYSNQPQHF
size: many; D: TRBD1; J: TRBJ1-1; V: TRBV6-1; DNA: TGTGCCAGCAGTGAACGTACAGGGGGGGCTATGAACACTGAAGCTTTCTTT; CDR3: CASSERTGGAMNTEAFF
size: -; D: -; J: TRBJ1-4; V: TRBV13; DNA: TGTGCCAGCAGCTTCGGGGTGATGGATGAAAAACTGTTTTTT; CDR3: CASSFGVMDEKLFF
size: once; D: -; J: TRBJ1-6; V: TRBV7-6; DNA: TGTGCCAGCAGCTCCGATCGAACACATTCACCCCTCCACTTT; CDR3: CASSSDRTHSPLHF
size: -; D: -; J: TRBJ1-1; V: TRBV5-1; DNA: TGCGCCAGCAGGCCCACACAGGACGATGAAGCTTTCTTT; CDR3: CASRPTQDDEAFF
size: once; D: TRBD1; J: TRBJ1-4; V: TRBV6-6; DNA: TGTGCCAGCAGCGACAGGGGAGGTGAAAAACTGTTTTTT; CDR3: CASSDRGGEKLFF
size: -; D: TRBD2; J: TRBJ2-2; V: TRBV6-1; DNA: TGTGCCAGCAGTGAAGCTCCGGGGGCGGGGGGGACAGGGGAGCTGTTTTTT; CDR3: CASSEAPGAGGTGELFF
size: -; D: -; J: TRBJ2-1; V: TRBV7-3; DNA: TGTGCCAGCAGCTTAACGGGAGCCGAGCAGTTCTTC; CDR3: CASSLTGAEQFF
size: once; D: TRBD1; J: TRBJ2-3; V: TRBV15; DNA: TGTGCCACCAGCACAGTGGCCGGGACAGGCACAGATACGCAGTATTTT; CDR3: CATSTVAGTGTDTQYF
size: -; D: TRBD1; J: TRBJ1-2; V: TRBV9; DNA: TGTGCCAGCAGCCCCGGGGACAGGGGTGAGGGAGGCTACACCTTC; CDR3: CASSPGDRGEGGYTF
size: -; D: TRBD2; J: TRBJ2-3; V: TRBV19; DNA: TGTGCCAGTAGTAGGGAGCGGGGGGCCCTCACAGATACGCAGTATTTT; CDR3: CASSRERGALTDTQYF
size: -; D: TRBD1; J: TRBJ1-2; V: TRBV13; DNA: TGTGCCAGCAGCTCTACACCGGGACAGGGTGACTATGGCTACACCTTC; CDR3: CASSSTPGQGDYGYTF
size: -; D: TRBD2; J: TRBJ2-7; V: TRBV3-1/TRBV3-2; DNA: TGTGCCAGCAGCCAAGATGGGAGGGTATCCTACGAGCAGTACTTC; CDR3: CASSQDGRVSYEQYF
size: -; D: TRBD2; J: TRBJ2-3; V: TRBV7-6; DNA: TGTGCCAGCAGCTTAGTGGCCGGGACTAGCGGGGGGGCAAATACGCAGTATTTT; CDR3: CASSLVAGTSGGANTQYF
size: -; D: -; J: TRBJ2-5; V: TRBV5-4; DNA: TGTGCCACCTCGGACGGAGGGCTTGAGACCCAGTACTTC; CDR3: CATSDGGLETQYF
size: -; D: TRBD1; J: TRBJ1-6; V: TRBV6-5; DNA: TGTGCCAGTGGACAGGGTAATTCACCCCTCCACTTT; CDR3: CASGQGNSPLHF
size: -; D: TRBD2; J: TRBJ2-1; V: TRBV29-1; DNA: TGCAGCGTCGCCACCGTGGCTAGCGGGTCCAATGAGCAGTTCTTC; CDR3: CSVATVASGSNEQFF
size: once; D: -; J: TRBJ2-7; V: TRBV20-1; DNA: TGCAGTGCTAGTGAAGGGACACGTCCCTACGAGCAGTACTTC; CDR3: CSASEGTRPYEQYF
size: -; D: TRBD1; J: TRBJ2-7; V: TRBV6-4; DNA: TGTGCCAAGGACAGGAACGAGCAGTACTTC; CDR3: CAKDRNEQYF
size: -; D: TRBD1; J: TRBJ1-4; V: TRBV5-6; DNA: TGTGCCAGCAGCCTTCAGGGACAGGGCCCTTATATTGATGAAAAACTGTTTTTT; CDR3: CASSLQGQGPYIDEKLFF
size: -; D: TRBD2; J: TRBJ2-2; V: TRBV6-5; DNA: TGTGCCGGTGGGACTAGCGCTGGGGAGCTGTTTTTT; CDR3: CAGGTSAGELFF
size: -; D: -; J: TRBJ1-3; V: TRBV5-6; DNA: TGTGCCAGCAGCTTGGTCGGCTCTGGAAACACCATATATTTT; CDR3: CASSLVGSGNTIYF
size: once; D: TRBD1; J: TRBJ1-2; V: TRBV6-6; DNA: TGTGCCAGCAGTTCCCTACAGGGGGCAGATGGCTACACCTTC; CDR3: CASSSLQGADGYTF
size: few; D: TRBD1; J: TRBJ2-7; V: TRBV18; DNA: TGTGCCAGCTCATCCCGGGACAGGGCTGGCGAGCAGTACTTC; CDR3: CASSSRDRAGEQYF
size: -; D: TRBD1; J: TRBJ1-5; V: TRBV5-6; DNA: TGTGCCAGCAGCGGAGGGACAGGCAATCAGCCCCAGCATTTT; CDR3: CASSGGTGNQPQHF
size: -; D: TRBD1; J: TRBJ1-2; V: TRBV28; DNA: TGTGCCAGCAGTTTATTGGCGGGACAGGGGAAGGGGGACTACACCTTC; CDR3: CASSLLAGQGKGDYTF
size: -; D: -; J: TRBJ2-5; V: TRBV7-9; DNA: TGTGCCAGCAGCGGGACATTCGCGGTAGAGACCCAGTACTTC; CDR3: CASSGTFAVETQYF
size: -; D: -; J: TRBJ2-2; V: TRBV14; DNA: TGTGCCAGCAGCCAAGATCTATTAGGGGAAATTAACACCGGGGAGCTGTTTTTT; CDR3: CASSQDLLGEINTGELFF
size: -; D: -; J: TRBJ2-7; V: TRBV5-5; DNA: TGTGCCAGCAGCCAATTACAGCTTGGCGAGCAGTACTTC; CDR3: CASSQLQLGEQYF
size: -; D: -; J: TRBJ2-1; V: TRBV27; DNA: TGTGCCAGCAGTTTTATTACGGAGCCTCCCTCCGCCAATGAGCAGTTCTTC; CDR3: CASSFITEPPSANEQFF
size: -; D: -; J: TRBJ1-1; V: TRBV27; DNA: TGTGCCAGCAGTCCGCGCCGGGAAGCGGGCACTGAAGCTTTCTTT; CDR3: CASSPRREAGTEAFF
size: -; D: -; J: TRBJ2-7; V: TRBV5-6; DNA: TGTGCCAGCAGTCCCGGGACACGGACTAGCTACGAGCAGTACTTC; CDR3: CASSPGTRTSYEQYF
size: once; D: TRBD1; J: TRBJ2-1; V: TRBV6-5; DNA: TGTGCCAGCAGTCACCCCGAAGACAGGGTCGAGCAGTTCTTC; CDR3: CASSHPEDRVEQFF
size: -; D: -; J: TRBJ2-7; V: TRBV4-1; DNA: TGCGCCAGCAGCCAAGTACAGGGAGAGTACGAGCAGTACTTC; CDR3: CASSQVQGEYEQYF
size: -; D: TRBD1; J: TRBJ1-3; V: TRBV4-2; DNA: TGTGCCAGCAGCCAGGTGACAGGGATCTCTGGAAACACCATATATTTT; CDR3: CASSQVTGISGNTIYF
size: -; D: -; J: TRBJ2-3; V: TRBV10-2; DNA: TGCGCCAGCAAATCCGACCCGGGGGTAGATACGCAGTATTTT; CDR3: CASKSDPGVDTQYF
size: -; D: -; J: TRBJ2-7; V: TRBV25-1; DNA: TGTGCCAGCAGTGAAAATGCGAGGACCTACGAGCAGTACTTC; CDR3: CASSENARTYEQYF